The 16 T cell receptor beta chains given below trace back to one sample, sequenced in a study of cytomegalovirus exposure and HLA in healthy donors. The study ran its PCR with 60 Vbeta and 13 Jbeta primers. Clones were read by immunoSEQ multiplex PCR, and TCRdb kept only the in-frame ones, dropping some. The sample holds over 200,000 clones, 82% seen once. The sequencing sample was made of PBMCs. These receptors all stem from a man in his forties in good health and CMV-seropositive.

This clone was recorded only once. The chain joins TRBV7-9 to TRBJ2-2; D is possibly TRBD1 (6 bases). The CDR3 sequence is 14 residues long. Trimming cost V 3 bases and J 6 bases, with 11 bases left between them. CDR1 and CDR2 from the germline V gene are SEHNR and FQNEAQ (reference sequence). CDR3 in amino acids: CASSLEQGPGELFF. The CDR3 DNA sequence: TGTGCCAGCAGCTTGGAGCAGGGGCCCGGGGAGCTGTTTTTT.

The rearrangement joins TRBV18 to TRBJ2-5, with TRBD1 identical over 9 bases. V lost 3 bases to trimming and J lost 5 bases; unmatched junction nucleotides: 4. There are 14 residues in the CDR3. Germline V gene lookup returns CDR1 KGHSH and CDR2 LQKENI. CDR3 nucleotides: TGTGCCAGCTCACCGACAGGGGGAAAGGAGACCCAGTACTTC. Translated: CASSPTGGKETQYF.

CDR3 amino acids: CASSPSGGSYEQYF. CDR3 sequence (DNA): TGTGCCAGCAGTCCTAGCGGAGGCTCCTACGAGCAGTACTTC. The V and J genes are TRBV7-9 and TRBJ2-7, with 7 positions matching TRBD2. The ends lost 6 bases at V and 0 bases at J; junction bases unmatched: 5. The CDR3 is 14 residues long. Germline assignment: CDR1 SEHNR and CDR2 FQNEAQ (reference sequence). Supplemented by reference TRBV7-9 and TRBJ2-7, the full variable domain reads DTGVSQNPRHKITKRGQNVTFRCDPISEHNRLYWYRQTLGQGPEFLTYFQNEAQLEKSRLLSDRFSAERPKGSFSTLEIQRTEQGDSAMYLCASSPSGGSYEQYFGPGTRLTVT.

V is TRBV19 and J is TRBJ1-5; 7 bases align to TRBD1. The V and J ends lost 3 bases and 4 bases, in that order; junction bases with no gene match: 6. Germline lookup yields CDR1 LNHDA and CDR2 SQIVND (reference sequence). CDR3 length equals 15 residues. The CDR3 DNA follows: TGTGCCAGTAGTATGGACAGGTCGACAAATCAGCCCCAGCATTTT. Encoded protein: CASSMDRSTNQPQHF.

V gene TRBV27 combines with J gene TRBJ2-2, with no clear D. CDR1 is MNHEY and CDR2 is SMNVEV in the germline V gene (reference sequence). This CDR3 region has 13 residues. V lost 0 bases to trimming and J lost 7 bases, with 6 bases between them. CDR3 loop: CASSLSFGGELFF. The CDR3 coding sequence is TGTGCCAGCAGTTTATCCTTCGGCGGGGAGCTGTTTTTT.

The genes are TRBV6-5 and TRBJ1-1, with 8 bases fitting TRBD1. Germline-derived CDR1 and CDR2 are MNHEY and SVGAGI. With 2 bases clipped from V and 11 bases from J, the junction kept 10 bases outside the gene matches. The CDR3 is 14 residues long. The CDR3 spells CASSYRNLQGGAFF. DNA for the CDR3: TGTGCCAGCAGTTACCGCAACTTACAGGGGGGGGCTTTCTTT.

The chain carries TRBV19 and TRBJ1-3, with D perhaps matching TRBD1 (5 bases). Between the trimmed V and J ends, which lost 5 bases and 4 bases, there was a span of 15 bases. Germline loops: CDR1 LNHDA, CDR2 SQIVND (reference sequence). The CDR3 sequence is 15 residues long. CDR3 nucleotides: TGTGCCAGTAGTCGTGGACAAGTCGCGGGAAACACCATATATTTT. This translates into CASSRGQVAGNTIYF.

This rearrangement joins TRBV14 to TRBJ2-3, with D possibly matching TRBD2 (5 bases). Germline CDR1 reads SGHDN; CDR2 reads FVKESK. V was pared by 4 bases and J by 7 bases, with 21 bases between. The CDR3 covers 16 residues. CDR3: CASSRETTGKRNTQYF. Here the CDR3 DNA reads TGTGCCAGCAGCCGGGAGACTACCGGGAAACGAAATACGCAGTATTTT.

This chain joins TRBV10-3 and TRBJ2-1; TRBD2 matches at 14 bases. The CDR3 is 15 amino acids. The ends lost 8 bases at V and 7 bases at J; junction bases unmatched: 7. Germline V gene data show CDR1 as ENHRY and CDR2 as SYGVKD. CDR3 coding DNA: TGTGCCATCGGGGGGACTAGCGGGAGTGTGAATGAGCAGTTCTTC. Its protein product is CAIGGTSGSVNEQFF.

This chain joins TRBV5-1 and TRBJ2-7; 10 bases line up with TRBD2. The V segment lost 2 bases and the J segment 1 base; nucleotides outside the gene matches: 0. Germline V gene data show CDR1 as SGHRS and CDR2 as YFSETQ. This CDR3 spans 14 amino acids. DNA of the CDR3: TGCGCCAGCAGCTTACTAGCGGGATCCTACGAGCAGTACTTC. Protein: CASSLLAGSYEQYF.

The V gene is TRBV6-1, the J gene TRBJ1-3, with D uncertain. CDR1 is MNHNS and CDR2 is SASEGT in the germline V gene. The CDR3 has 13 residues. Trimming took 6 bases from V and 0 from J, leaving 6 bases between them. In DNA, the CDR3 is TGTGCCAGCAGGCGGATCTCTGGAAACACCATATATTTT. This codes for CASRRISGNTIYF.

In this sample, this clone turned up a few times. The rearrangement links TRBV7-9 to TRBJ1-2; D is unclear. The V gene lost 2 bases and the J gene lost 8 bases, with 9 bases spanning the gap. CDR3 length: 12 amino acids. Germline V CDR1 and CDR2: SEHNR, FQNEAQ (reference sequence). The CDR3 protein is CASSLTEGGYTF. CDR3 DNA sequence: TGTGCCAGCAGCTTAACTGAGGGAGGCTACACCTTC.

The chain uses TRBV13 and TRBJ2-7; no clear D gene. This CDR3 has 16 amino acids. Looked up from germline, CDR1 is PRHDT and CDR2 is FYEKMQ (reference sequence). The V gene lost 6 bases and the J gene lost 5 bases, with 23 bases spanning the gap. Here the CDR3 reads CASSPWAEGASHEQYV. CDR3 bases: TGTGCCAGCAGTCCTTGGGCTGAAGGCGCATCCCACGAGCAGTACGTC.

J is TRBJ2-1 and V is TRBV18, with TRBD2 matching 8 bases. The J segment lost 7 bases and the V segment lost 4 bases, leaving 3 bases of the junction unmatched. The germline CDR1 and CDR2 sequences are KGHSH and LQKENI. The CDR3 contains 13 residues. The CDR3 nucleotides read TGTGCCAGCTCACTAGCGGGATGGAATGAGCAGTTCTTC. Translating gives CASSLAGWNEQFF.

This clone has a handful of counts. The V gene is TRBV25-1, the J gene TRBJ2-2; a possible D gene is TRBD1 (6 bases). Germline CDR1 and CDR2: MGHDK and SYGVNS. V was shortened by 4 bases and J by 1 base, with 7 bases between the two germline ends. The CDR3 contains 14 residues. The CDR3 DNA sequence: TGTGCCAGCAGTGCGGACAGGAACACCGGGGAGCTGTTTTTT. It yields the protein CASSADRNTGELFF.

In its sample, this clone was seen once. This chain links TRBV15 with TRBJ1-2; TRBD1 is a possible D gene (5 bases). The CDR3 is made up of 14 amino acids. V lost 11 bases to trimming and J lost 8 bases, with 24 bases between them. Germline V gene lookup returns CDR1 LNHNV and CDR2 YYDKDF (reference sequence). The CDR3 reads CASAQGTRAQGYTF. CDR3 in DNA: TGTGCCTCGGCTCAGGGCACCCGGGCGCAGGGCTACACCTTC.